The sequence of this TCR beta chain was determined in a study of monozygotic twins with inflammatory bowel disease. Study-level points and caveats: No discrimination was achieved between different T cell subtypes. Especially where disease activity was present, IBD patients had fewer clonotypes in common with others than healthy twins did.

Via template switching, UMIs carrying a 6-nucleotide sample barcode were introduced. TCRdb reanalyzed the 5' RACE reads and collapses them to one entry per CDR3 protein, without DNA. Recorded for this sample: 150,000 to 200,000 distinct CDR3 sequences. On this clonotype: The target antigen is unknown.

This CDR3 contains 13 residues. Germline V CDR1 and CDR2: DFQATT, SNEGSKA (reference sequence). The chain links TRBV20-1 to TRBJ1-1; TCRdb names TRBD1, which stays unverified in the absence of DNA. The source of this sequence is a human donor with ulcerative colitis or Crohn's disease, or a healthy co-twin of an affected twin (not recorded which). The sequencing sample was made of blood. CDR3 loop: CSGRTGGDAEAFF.